This T cell receptor (beta chain) originates from a study of response to subunit inactivated influenza vaccine. Overall study results and limits: Authors suggested each seasonal flu vaccination may recruit only limited numbers of new T cells.

The CDR3 extends over 14 amino acids. The germline gives CDR1 SNHLY, CDR2 FYNNEI. Trimming took off 5 bases at V and 4 bases at J, with 14 bases between the two ends. As concerns this clonotype: The antigen is not known.

Via MiXCR, TCRdb re-called the RT-PCR reads, giving one row per CDR3 protein. The table includes under 950,000 distinct CDR3 sequences, about 20% detected once. This sequence originates from a man aged 45-65 years who received an inactivated influenza vaccine. This specimen was PBMCs from blood, taken roughly 5 days after vaccination. The chain uses TRBV2 and TRBJ1-1; D is possibly TRBD1 (6 bases). In DNA form, the CDR3 reads TGTGCCAGCAGTCCTGGGCCCAGGGGCACTGAAGCTTTCTTT. Amino acids: CASSPGPRGTEAFF. Drawing the rest from reference TRBV2 and TRBJ1-1, the complete variable domain is EPEVTQTPSHQVTQMGQEVILRCVPISNHLYFYWYRQILGQKVEFLVSFYNNEISEKSEIFDDQFSVERPDGSNFTLKIRSTKLEDSAMYFCASSPGPRGTEAFFGQGTRLTVV.